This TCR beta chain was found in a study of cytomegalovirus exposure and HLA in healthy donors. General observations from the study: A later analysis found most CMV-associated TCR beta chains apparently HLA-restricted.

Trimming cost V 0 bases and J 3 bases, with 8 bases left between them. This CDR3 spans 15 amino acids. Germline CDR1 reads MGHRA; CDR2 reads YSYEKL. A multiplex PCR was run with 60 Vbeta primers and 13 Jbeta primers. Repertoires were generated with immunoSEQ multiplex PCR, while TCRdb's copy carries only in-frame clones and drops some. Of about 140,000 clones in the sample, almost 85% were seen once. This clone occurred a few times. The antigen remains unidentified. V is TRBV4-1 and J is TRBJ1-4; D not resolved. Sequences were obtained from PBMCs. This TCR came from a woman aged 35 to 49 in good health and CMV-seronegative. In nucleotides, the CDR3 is TGCGCCAGCAGCCAAGATTCCGTCCCTAATGAAAAACTGTTTTTT. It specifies CASSQDSVPNEKLFF.